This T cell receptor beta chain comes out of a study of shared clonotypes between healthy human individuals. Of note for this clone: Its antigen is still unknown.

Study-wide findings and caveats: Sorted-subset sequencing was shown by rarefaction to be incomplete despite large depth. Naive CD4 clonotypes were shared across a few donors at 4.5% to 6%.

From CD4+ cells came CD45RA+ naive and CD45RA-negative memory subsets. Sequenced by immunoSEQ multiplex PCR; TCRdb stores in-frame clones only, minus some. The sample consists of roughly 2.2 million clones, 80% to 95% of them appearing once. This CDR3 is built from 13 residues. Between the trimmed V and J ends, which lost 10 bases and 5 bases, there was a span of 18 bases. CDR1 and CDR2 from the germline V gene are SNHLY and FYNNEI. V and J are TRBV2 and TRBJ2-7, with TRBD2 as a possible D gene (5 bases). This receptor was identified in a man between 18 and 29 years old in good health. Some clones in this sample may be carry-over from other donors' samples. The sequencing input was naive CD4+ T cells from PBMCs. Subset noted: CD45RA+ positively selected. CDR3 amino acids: CATTVLGVDEQYF. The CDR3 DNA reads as TGTGCCACCACAGTCCTCGGGGTGGACGAGCAGTACTTC.